This record concerns one T cell receptor beta chain sequence. Its antigen is currently unknown. Healthy donors had no documented immune events, such as infections, while sampled. This entry is derived from a study of identifying expanded T cells in peripheral blood. Study findings and constraints: Across healthy donors, higher total template counts meant significantly greater two-week count variance. About 1.2 clones differed between technical replicates, versus 16.4 and 19 over time.

V lost 0 bases and J 8 bases, leaving 19 bases between the germline ends. The CDR3 spans 15 residues. CDR1 and CDR2 (germline): GTSNPN, SVGIG (reference sequence). Generated by immunoSEQ multiplex PCR, the TCRdb table keeps only in-frame clones and is missing some. This sample carries around 90,000 clones, about 87% of them seen once, and the ten largest clones take 3% to 4%. Sequenced material: blood. This TCR was sampled from a person aged 18 to 70 in good health. The chain carries TRBV30 and TRBJ1-2, with D uncertain. CDR3 amino acids: CAWSVTLLLAGGYTF. CDR3 DNA: TGTGCCTGGAGTGTGACACTCCTCTTGGCTGGCGGCTACACCTTC.